The subject of this entry is one T cell receptor beta chain. The antigen remains undetermined. Recipient blood drawn about 28 days pretransplant and days 30, 100, 180 after. Here immunoSEQ multiplex PCR was the method, and the copy in TCRdb shows in-frame clones only, minus some. The sample includes 15,000 to 20,000 clones, 61% seen only once; the top ten take around 11%. The data are from a study of T cell clonotyping in hematopoietic cell transplantation. Study-wide results and caveats: Higher Inverse Simpson Index values in graft donor and pretransplant recipient predicted broader posttransplant TCR diversity. Few recipient clonotypes overlapped donors; over 95% were de novo at given depth.

Germline-derived CDR1 and CDR2 are MGHDK and SYGVNS. This CDR3 has 14 amino acids. V lost 2 bases, J lost 8 bases, and 12 bases lay in between. The sample here was PBMCs, taken 30 days after allogeneic stem cell transplant. The chain has TRBV25-1 and TRBJ1-4; D gene uncertain. The sequence was obtained from a male patient in his fifties who had an allogeneic stem cell transplant from an unrelated donor, so T cells may come from the graft donor. Some clones in this sample may be carry-over from other donors' samples. The CDR3 nucleotides read TGTGCCAGCAGTGAACCTGGCAGTAGAGAAAAACTGTTTTTT. This gives the protein CASSEPGSREKLFF.